These 5 T cell receptor beta chains share one sample of origin, sequenced in a study of CD4 and CD8 cells across lung adenocarcinoma regions. TCRdb fed the PCR reads into MiXCR, producing one record per CDR3 protein. Of about 18,000 distinct CDR3 sequences listed, around 50% are singletons. The material sequenced was CD8+ T cells from the margin of a lung tumor. The receptors derive from a male donor with lung adenocarcinoma. The CD4 and CD8 labels of this study may be unreliable.

This clonotype was detected only once. This sequence joins TRBV6-5 and TRBJ2-3; 10 bases agree with TRBD2. Losses at the gene ends were 4 bases for V and 3 bases for J; bases not matched to a gene: 4. Germline V gives CDR1 MNHEY, CDR2 SVGAGI. The CDR3 has 15 residues. In DNA form, the CDR3 reads TGTGCCAGCAGTTTCTATAGCGGGGGGACAGATACGCAGTATTTT. Its protein is CASSFYSGGTDTQYF.

This clonotype has more than one count but fewer than ten. Here the CDR3 DNA reads TGCGCCAGCAGTGAGTCGGGGCAGGGACGGGGCGAGCAGTACTTC. This encodes CASSESGQGRGEQYF. This chain uses TRBV10-2 with TRBJ2-5; D possibly matches TRBD1 or TRBD2 (5 bases each). The last part of the DNA fits TRBJ2-7 better; the J call may be wrong. Germline lookup yields CDR1 WSHSY and CDR2 SAAADI. This CDR3 has 15 amino acids.

The chain is built from TRBV7-6 and TRBJ1-1; D remains unclear. Germline V CDR1 and CDR2: SGHVS, FNYEAQ. Trimming took 5 bases from V and 0 from J, leaving 16 bases between them. The CDR3 is 16 residues long. CDR3 coding DNA: TGTGCCAGCAGCCCCCCGGACTCCGACATGAACACTGAAGCTTTCTTT. Translated: CASSPPDSDMNTEAFF.

The chain has TRBV28 and TRBJ2-5; D tentatively fits TRBD1 or TRBD2 (5 bases each). Trimming cost V 5 bases and J 5 bases, with 9 bases left between them. Germline V gene sequence: CDR1 MDHEN, CDR2 SYDVKM. CDR3 size: 12 residues. CDR3 in DNA: TGTGCCAGCAGTGAGGGGACCGAGACCCAGTACTTC. As protein: CASSEGTETQYF.

The chain has TRBV6-1 and TRBJ2-3, with a tentative D call TRBD1 (7 bases). The DNA end lines up better with TRBJ2-1; the J call may be wrong. The CDR3 has 16 residues. In germline, CDR1 is MNHNS, CDR2 SASEGT. As DNA, the CDR3 is TGTGCCAGCAGTGAAACGTGGACTGGCGGGACAGATACGCAGTTCTTC. It codes for CASSETWTGGTDTQFF.